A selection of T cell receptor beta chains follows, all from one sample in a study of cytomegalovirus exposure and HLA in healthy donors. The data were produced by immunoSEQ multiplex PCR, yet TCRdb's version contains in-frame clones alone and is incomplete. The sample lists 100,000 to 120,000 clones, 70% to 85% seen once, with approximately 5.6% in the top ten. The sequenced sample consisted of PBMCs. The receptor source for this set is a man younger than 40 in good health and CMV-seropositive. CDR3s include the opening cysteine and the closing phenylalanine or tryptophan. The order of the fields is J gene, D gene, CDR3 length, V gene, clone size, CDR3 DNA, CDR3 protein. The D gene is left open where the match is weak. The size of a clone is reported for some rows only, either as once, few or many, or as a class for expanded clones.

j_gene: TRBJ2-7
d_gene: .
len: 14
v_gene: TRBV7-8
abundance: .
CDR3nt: TGTGCCAGCAGCTTAGCGGGCTTCTCCTACGAGCAGTACTTC
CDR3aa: CASSLAGFSYEQYF

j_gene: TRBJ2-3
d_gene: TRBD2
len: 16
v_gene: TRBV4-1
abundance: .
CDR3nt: TGCGCCAGCAGCCCGCAGCGGGGGGGGGACACAGATACGCAGTATTTT
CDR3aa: CASSPQRGGDTDTQYF

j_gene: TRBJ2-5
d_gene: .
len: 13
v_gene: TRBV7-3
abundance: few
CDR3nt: TGTGCCAGCAGCGTGGACTACCATGAGACCCAGTACTTC
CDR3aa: CASSVDYHETQYF

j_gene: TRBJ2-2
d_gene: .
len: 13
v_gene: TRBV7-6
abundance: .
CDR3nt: TGTGCCAGCACCATCAGGGATACCGGGGAGCTGTTTTTT
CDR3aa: CASTIRDTGELFF

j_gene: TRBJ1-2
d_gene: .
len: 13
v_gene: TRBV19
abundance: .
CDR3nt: TGTGCCAGTAGTCCGGGACATATACACGGCTACACCTTC
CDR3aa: CASSPGHIHGYTF

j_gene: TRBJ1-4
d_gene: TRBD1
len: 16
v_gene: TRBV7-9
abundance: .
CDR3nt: TGTGCCAGCAGCCTAGGGACAGTGGGAACTAATGAAAAACTGTTTTTT
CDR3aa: CASSLGTVGTNEKLFF

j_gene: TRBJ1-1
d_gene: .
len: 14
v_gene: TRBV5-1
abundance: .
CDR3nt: TGCGCCAGCAGCTTTGGGGGGGATAACACTGAAGCTTTCTTT
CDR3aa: CASSFGGDNTEAFF

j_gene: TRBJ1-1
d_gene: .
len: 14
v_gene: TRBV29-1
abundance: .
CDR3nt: TGCAGCGCTTCGAGGGCCAGCATGAACACTGAAGCTTTCTTT
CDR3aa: CSASRASMNTEAFF

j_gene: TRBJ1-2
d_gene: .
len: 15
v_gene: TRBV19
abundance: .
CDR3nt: TGTGCCAGTAGTATAGTAAGGGGCTCGAACTATGGCTACACCTTC
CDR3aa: CASSIVRGSNYGYTF

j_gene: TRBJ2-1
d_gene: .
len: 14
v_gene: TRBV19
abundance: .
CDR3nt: TGTGCCAGTAGTATAGAGGCCAGGGACAATGAGCAGTTCTTC
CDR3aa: CASSIEARDNEQFF

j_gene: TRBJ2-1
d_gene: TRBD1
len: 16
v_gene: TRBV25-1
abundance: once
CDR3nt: TGTGCCAGCAGTGAACAAGACAGGGGGCCCTACAATGAGCAGTTCTTC
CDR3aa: CASSEQDRGPYNEQFF

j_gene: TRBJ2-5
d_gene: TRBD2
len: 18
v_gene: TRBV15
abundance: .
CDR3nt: TGTGCCACCAGCAAAGGTCGGGGGATAGCGGGGGGCAAGGAGACCCAGTACTTC
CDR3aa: CATSKGRGIAGGKETQYF

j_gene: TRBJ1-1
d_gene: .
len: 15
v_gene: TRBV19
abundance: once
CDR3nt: TGTGCCAGTAGTACCCCGGCAGGCGGAGGCACTGAAGCTTTCTTT
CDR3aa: CASSTPAGGGTEAFF

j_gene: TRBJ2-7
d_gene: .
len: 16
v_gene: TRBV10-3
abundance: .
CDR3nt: TGTGCCATCAGTGAGTCGGCAGGGGCTTCCTCCTACGAGCAGTACTTC
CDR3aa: CAISESAGASSYEQYF

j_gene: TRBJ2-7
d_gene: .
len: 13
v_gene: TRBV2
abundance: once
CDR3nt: TGTGCCAGCAGTCCAGGGGTTCCCTACGAGCAGTACTTC
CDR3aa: CASSPGVPYEQYF

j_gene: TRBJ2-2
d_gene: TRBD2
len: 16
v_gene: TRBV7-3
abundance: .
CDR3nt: TGTGCCAGCAGCTTAAGCCCTAGCGGGGTAGGCGGGGAGCTGTTTTTT
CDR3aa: CASSLSPSGVGGELFF

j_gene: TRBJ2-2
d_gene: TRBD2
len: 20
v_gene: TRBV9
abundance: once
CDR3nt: TGTGCCAGCAGCTCTCCGCAAGGTGCGGGGGGGGCATTTATAGCGGGGGAGCTGTTTTTT
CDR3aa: CASSSPQGAGGAFIAGELFF